The next 24 T cell receptor beta chains were all read from a single sample in a study of radiation and T cells in renal cell carcinoma. Method: immunoSEQ multiplex PCR; TCRdb's copy keeps in-frame clones and lacks some. The sample holds about 83,000 clones; approximately 87% are singletons and the top ten take 2% to 3%. Regarding time point: blood 4 weeks post-SBRT, at nephrectomy. Treatment defined: 15 Gy SBRT to primary tumor, nephrectomy 4 weeks later. The sequencing used blood, collected from a patient whose treatment included radiotherapy and nephrectomy. The receptor source for this set is a woman aged 60-75 years with renal cell carcinoma.

V usage is TRBV5-1 and J usage is TRBJ2-1; 9 bases agree with TRBD2. The V segment lost 2 bases and the J segment 2 bases; nucleotides outside the gene matches: 2. Germline V gene sequence: CDR1 SGHRS, CDR2 YFSETQ. This CDR3 region has 15 residues. The CDR3 nucleotides are TGCGCCAGCAGCTTCGGCGGGGGGGCCTACAATGAGCAGTTCTTC. It specifies CASSFGGGAYNEQFF.

The chain carries TRBV20-1 and TRBJ1-1, with D hard to call. Germline values: CDR1 DFQATT, CDR2 SNEGSKA (reference sequence). This CDR3 is built from 11 residues. Trimming cost V 6 bases and J 2 bases, with 7 bases left between them. This CDR3 reads CSAPGNTEAFF. DNA for the CDR3: TGCAGTGCCCCGGGTAACACTGAAGCTTTCTTT.

This clone came up once. This chain uses TRBV11-2 with TRBJ2-1, with TRBD1 identical over 7 bases. The J segment lost 10 bases and the V segment lost 0 bases, leaving 3 bases of the junction unmatched. The CDR3 totals 13 residues. Germline loops: CDR1 SGHAT, CDR2 FQNNGV. Written as DNA, the CDR3 is TGTGCCAGCAGCTTAGAGAGGACAGGAGAGCAGTTCTTC. It encodes CASSLERTGEQFF.

The V gene is TRBV6-1, the J gene TRBJ2-3, with D possibly being TRBD1 or TRBD2 (6 bases each). This CDR3 has 15 residues. Per germline, CDR1 MNHNS and CDR2 SASEGT. Trimming removed 5 bases at V and 4 bases at J, with 16 bases between. CDR3 amino acids: CASSPLAGGSDTQYF. CDR3 sequence (DNA): TGTGCCAGCAGTCCACTGGCCGGGGGCTCAGATACGCAGTATTTT.

The V and J genes are TRBV5-5 and TRBJ2-1; the D gene is possibly TRBD2 (5 bases). Germline V gene data show CDR1 as SGHKS and CDR2 as YYEKEE (reference sequence). The CDR3 runs to 15 residues. The germline V and J ends were trimmed by 4 bases and 10 bases, with 21 bases remaining between them. The CDR3, as DNA: TGTGCCAGCAGCATGGACCCGGCGGGCGCAGCGGAGCAGTTCTTC. Translated, it gives CASSMDPAGAAEQFF.

The chain combines TRBV19 with TRBJ2-2; D remains unclear. This CDR3 has 15 residues. Trimming cost V 5 bases and J 4 bases, with 14 bases left between them. Germline V gives CDR1 LNHDA, CDR2 SQIVND (reference sequence). CDR3 sequence (DNA): TGTGCCAGTAGTCCCACAACCAGTCGCACCGGGGAGCTGTTTTTT. This translates into CASSPTTSRTGELFF.

This chain links TRBV18 with TRBJ2-1; 7 positions agree with TRBD1. The CDR3 covers 14 residues. V was pared by 8 bases and J by 8 bases, with 12 bases of the junction left unmatched. Looked up from germline, CDR1 is KGHSH and CDR2 is LQKENI. Here the CDR3 reads CASLAQGMVDEQFF. In DNA, the CDR3 is TGTGCCAGCCTAGCACAGGGGATGGTGGATGAGCAGTTCTTC.

The rearrangement links TRBV18 to TRBJ2-7, with 7 bases aligning to TRBD1. CDR1 is KGHSH and CDR2 is LQKENI in the germline V gene. The CDR3 loop spans 13 amino acids. V trimming: 2 bases; J trimming: 5 bases; junction bases outside the gene matches: 3. The CDR3 DNA sequence: TGTGCCAGCTCACCAAATGACAGGGACGAGCAGTACTTC. Translating gives CASSPNDRDEQYF.

The chain joins TRBV9 to TRBJ2-7; tentatively, D is TRBD2 (6 bases). The V gene's germline CDR1 is SGDLS and CDR2 YYNGEE. This CDR3 spans 15 amino acids. Trimming shortened V by 4 bases and J by 3 bases, and 17 bases separated the two germline ends. CDR3 sequence (DNA): TGTGCCAGCAGCCCCCGCCTTGGAGGGAGCTACGAGCAGTACTTC. It yields the protein CASSPRLGGSYEQYF.

This clone was counted a single time. The chain has TRBV5-1 and TRBJ1-2; TRBD1 matches at 7 bases. The CDR3 is made up of 14 amino acids. In germline, CDR1 is SGHRS, CDR2 YFSETQ. The V segment lost 1 base and the J segment 6 bases; nucleotides outside the gene matches: 6. The CDR3 spells CASSLSQGMDGYTF. CDR3 coding DNA: TGCGCCAGCAGCTTGTCACAGGGGATGGATGGCTACACCTTC.

The chain carries TRBV6-1 and TRBJ1-3; D unclear. Trimming left V 7 bases short and J 0 bases short, with 13 bases between. Per the germline V gene, CDR1 is MNHNS and CDR2 is SASEGT. The CDR3 length is 15 residues. The CDR3 spells CASMRGLTSGNTIYF. The CDR3 DNA follows: TGTGCCAGCATGCGAGGACTCACCTCTGGAAACACCATATATTTT.

The CDR3 protein is CASSPMGLGYTF. The CDR3 DNA sequence: TGTGCCAGCAGCCCAATGGGACTGGGCTACACCTTC. V is TRBV14 and J is TRBJ1-2, with D possibly being TRBD1 (5 bases). The CDR3 is 12 residues long. V was pared by 4 bases and J by 8 bases, with 11 bases between. The V gene's germline CDR1 is SGHDN and CDR2 FVKESK.

CDR3 nucleotide sequence: TGTGCCAGCAGTGTGGACAGTAGCAATCAGCCCCAGCATTTT. The encoded protein is CASSVDSSNQPQHF. The rearrangement links TRBV28 to TRBJ1-5, with D perhaps TRBD1 (6 bases). Germline V gene sequence: CDR1 MDHEN, CDR2 SYDVKM. Trimming shortened V by 5 bases and J by 0 bases, and 8 bases separated the two germline ends. The CDR3 extends over 14 amino acids. The whole variable domain, filled in from reference TRBV28 and TRBJ1-5, reads DVKVTQSSRYLVKRTGEKVFLECVQDMDHENMFWYRQDPGLGLRLIYFSYDVKMKEKGDIPEGYSVSREKKERFSLILESASTNQTSMYLCASSVDSSNQPQHFGDGTRLSIL.

The chain joins TRBV7-9 to TRBJ2-5; D not certain. The CDR3 spans 12 residues. V was trimmed by 6 bases and J by 3 bases, leaving 8 bases between them. Looked up from germline, CDR1 is SEHNR and CDR2 is FQNEAQ (reference sequence). The CDR3 loop reads CASSNYKETQYF. DNA for the CDR3: TGTGCCAGCAGTAACTATAAAGAGACCCAGTACTTC.

The V and J genes are TRBV28 and TRBJ2-2; 8 nucleotides match TRBD1. The germline V gene encodes CDR1 MDHEN and CDR2 SYDVKM. The length of the CDR3 is 15 residues. After removal of 6 bases from V and 4 bases from J, the junction contained 7 bases not matched to a gene. This CDR3 is CASRSTGGFTGELFF. The CDR3 DNA is TGTGCCAGCAGATCTACAGGGGGTTTCACCGGGGAGCTGTTTTTT.

The chain joins TRBV5-5 to TRBJ2-2, with D unclear. This CDR3 region has 12 residues. V was trimmed by 4 bases and J by 5 bases, leaving 6 bases between them. CDR1 and CDR2 (germline): SGHKS, YYEKEE (reference sequence). CDR3 in amino acids: CASSPDTGELFF. The CDR3 DNA reads as TGTGCCAGCAGCCCCGATACCGGGGAGCTGTTTTTT.

V gene TRBV28 combines with J gene TRBJ2-2; TRBD1 aligns across 8 bases. V lost 7 bases and J lost 8; bases outside the gene matches: 12. The germline V gene encodes CDR1 MDHEN and CDR2 SYDVKM. The CDR3 loop spans 15 amino acids. CDR3 amino acids: CASNTGQGAWGELFF. The CDR3 region has the DNA TGTGCCAGCAACACCGGGCAGGGGGCGTGGGGGGAGCTGTTTTTT. Variable domain in full (rest from reference TRBV28 and TRBJ2-2): DVKVTQSSRYLVKRTGEKVFLECVQDMDHENMFWYRQDPGLGLRLIYFSYDVKMKEKGDIPEGYSVSREKKERFSLILESASTNQTSMYLCASNTGQGAWGELFFGEGSRLTVL.

This sequence joins TRBV4-2 and TRBJ2-1; D is unresolved. The CDR3 is 17 amino acids. Trimming cost V 3 bases and J 7 bases, with 22 bases left between them. CDR1 and CDR2 from the germline V gene are LGHNA and YNFKEQ. The CDR3 sequence is CASSQVDTTPVGNEQFF. The CDR3 DNA reads as TGTGCCAGCAGCCAGGTTGACACCACCCCGGTAGGGAATGAGCAGTTCTTC.

This CDR3 reads CASSPGAHRYEQYF. CDR3 coding DNA: TGTGCCAGCAGCCCCGGGGCTCATCGTTACGAGCAGTACTTC. This chain links TRBV11-2 with TRBJ2-7; D is tentatively TRBD1 or TRBD2 (5 bases each). The V and J ends lost 5 bases and 4 bases respectively, with 15 bases between them. CDR3 length: 14 residues. The germline V gene has CDR1 SGHAT and CDR2 FQNNGV.

This sequence joins TRBV5-6 and TRBJ2-7; TRBD1 is a possible D gene (6 bases). Per germline, CDR1 SGHDT and CDR2 YYEEEE. Trimming removed 4 bases at V and 6 bases at J, with 14 bases between. This CDR3 spans 13 amino acids. Here the CDR3 DNA reads TGTGCCAGCAGCACGGGACACCTTTTCGAGCAGTACTTC. Translated: CASSTGHLFEQYF.

The chain combines TRBV5-6 with TRBJ1-3; D perhaps matches TRBD1 (5 bases). There are 16 residues in the CDR3. Germline V gene data show CDR1 as SGHDT and CDR2 as YYEEEE. V was clipped by 3 bases and J by 4 bases, with 17 bases between them. The CDR3 DNA reads TGTGCCAGCAGCTCGACCGGGACGTCAAAAGGAAACACCATATATTTT. Encoded protein: CASSSTGTSKGNTIYF.

The rearrangement uses TRBV6-5 and TRBJ1-2, with no clear D. In germline, CDR1 is MNHEY, CDR2 SVGAGI. V shed 6 bases and J shed 0 bases, with 8 bases lying between them. This CDR3 spans 13 amino acids. The CDR3 protein is CASRAGANYGYTF. CDR3 nucleotides: TGTGCCAGCAGAGCAGGAGCTAACTATGGCTACACCTTC.

The rearrangement joins TRBV6-5 to TRBJ2-1; D is unclear. Germline V CDR1 and CDR2: MNHEY, SVGAGI. The V end lost 5 bases, the J end lost 1 base, and 9 bases lay between the germline ends. The CDR3 sequence is 14 residues long. CDR3: CASSPRASYNEQFF. The CDR3 DNA reads as TGTGCCAGCAGTCCCCGTGCTTCCTACAATGAGCAGTTCTTC.

This chain uses TRBV9 with TRBJ2-5; 9 bases line up with TRBD1. CDR3 length: 14 amino acids. Per the germline V gene, CDR1 is SGDLS and CDR2 is YYNGEE. V was pared by 4 bases and J by 5 bases, with 6 bases of the junction left unmatched. The DNA for the CDR3 is TGTGCCAGCAGCACACAGGGGGCACGGGAGACCCAGTACTTC. Its translation: CASSTQGARETQYF.